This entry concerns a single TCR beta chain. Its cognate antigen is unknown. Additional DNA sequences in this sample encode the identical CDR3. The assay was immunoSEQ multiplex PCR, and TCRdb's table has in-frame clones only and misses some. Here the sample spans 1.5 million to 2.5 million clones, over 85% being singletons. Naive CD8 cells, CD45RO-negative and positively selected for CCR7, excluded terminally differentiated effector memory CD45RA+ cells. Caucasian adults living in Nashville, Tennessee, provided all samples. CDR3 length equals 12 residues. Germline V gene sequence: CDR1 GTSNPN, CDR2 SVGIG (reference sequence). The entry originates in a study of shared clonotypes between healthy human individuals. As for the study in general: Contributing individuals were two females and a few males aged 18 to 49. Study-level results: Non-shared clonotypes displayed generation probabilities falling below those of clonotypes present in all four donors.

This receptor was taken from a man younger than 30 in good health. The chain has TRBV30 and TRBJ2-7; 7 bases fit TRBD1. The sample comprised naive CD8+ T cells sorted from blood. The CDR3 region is CAWGQGAYEQYF. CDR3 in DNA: TGTGCTTGGGGGCAGGGGGCCTACGAGCAGTACTTC. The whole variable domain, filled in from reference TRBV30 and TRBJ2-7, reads SQTIHQWPATLVQPVGSPLSLECTVEGTSNPNLYWYRQAAGRGLQLLFYSVGIGQISSEVPQNLSASRPQDRQFILSSKKLLLSDSGFYLCAWGQGAYEQYFGPGTRLTVT.